This T cell receptor (beta chain) was sequenced in a study of blood T cell repertoires in COVID-19. As processed by the authors: Reference gene primers were amplified, and this amplification served to estimate nucleated cell counts. Data came from immunoSEQ multiplex PCR; TCRdb stores just in-frame clones and leaves some out. D and trimming were read from the DNA, whereas the V and J calls and clone size are those reported in that table. The data hold 95,000 to 100,000 clones, with 79% observed a single time. This CDR3 is 14 amino acids long. V was trimmed by 1 base and J by 10 bases, leaving 11 bases between them. In germline, CDR1 is MNHEY, CDR2 SMNVEV (reference sequence). In this sample, this clone turned up once.

The gene calls are TRBV27 and TRBJ1-6; D not resolved. Sequenced material: peripheral blood. The clonotype was recovered from a woman older than 75 with active or convalescent COVID-19. The CDR3 DNA is TGTGCCAGCAGTTTATTGAAAGAGGGATCACCCCTCCACTTT. It encodes CASSLLKEGSPLHF.